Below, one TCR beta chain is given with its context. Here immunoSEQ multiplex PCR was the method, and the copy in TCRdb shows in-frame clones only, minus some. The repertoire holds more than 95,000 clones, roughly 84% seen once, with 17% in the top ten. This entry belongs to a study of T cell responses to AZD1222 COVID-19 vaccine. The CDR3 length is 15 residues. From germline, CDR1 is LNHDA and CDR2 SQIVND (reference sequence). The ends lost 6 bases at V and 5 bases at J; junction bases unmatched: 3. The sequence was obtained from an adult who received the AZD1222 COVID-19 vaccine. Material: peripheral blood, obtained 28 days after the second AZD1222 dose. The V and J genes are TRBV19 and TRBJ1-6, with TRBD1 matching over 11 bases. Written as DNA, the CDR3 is TGTGCCAGTAGCGGGACAGGGGGGAATAATTCACCCCTCCACTTT. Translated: CASSGTGGNNSPLHF.